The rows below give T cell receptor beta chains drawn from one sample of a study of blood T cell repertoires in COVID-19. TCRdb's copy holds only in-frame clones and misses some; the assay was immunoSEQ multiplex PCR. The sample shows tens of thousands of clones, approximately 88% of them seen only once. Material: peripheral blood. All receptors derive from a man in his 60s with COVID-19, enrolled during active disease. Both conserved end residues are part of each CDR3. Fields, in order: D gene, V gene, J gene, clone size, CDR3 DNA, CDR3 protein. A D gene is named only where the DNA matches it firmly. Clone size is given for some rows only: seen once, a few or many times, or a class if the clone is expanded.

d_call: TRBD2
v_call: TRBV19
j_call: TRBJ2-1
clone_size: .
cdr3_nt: TGTGCCAGTAGTTCGACTAGCGGCGATTGGAATGAGCAGTTCTTC
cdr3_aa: CASSSTSGDWNEQFF

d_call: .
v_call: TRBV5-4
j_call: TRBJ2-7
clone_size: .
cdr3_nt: TGTGCCAGCAGCTGGGCGGGGTCCTACGAGCAGTACTTC
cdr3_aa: CASSWAGSYEQYF

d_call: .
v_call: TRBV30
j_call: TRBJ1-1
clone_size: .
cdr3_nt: TGTGCCTGGAGCGTGGGGCGGACCTGGGGCACTGAAGCTTTCTTT
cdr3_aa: CAWSVGRTWGTEAFF

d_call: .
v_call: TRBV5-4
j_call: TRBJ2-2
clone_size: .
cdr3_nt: TGTGCCAGCAGCTTCGCCGACAGGCTGACCGGGGAGCTGTTTTTT
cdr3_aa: CASSFADRLTGELFF

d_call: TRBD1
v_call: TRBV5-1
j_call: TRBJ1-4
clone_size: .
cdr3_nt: TGCGCCAGCAGCTTGGACCGAACAGGGGCAGGGGAAAAACTGTTTTTT
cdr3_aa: CASSLDRTGAGEKLFF

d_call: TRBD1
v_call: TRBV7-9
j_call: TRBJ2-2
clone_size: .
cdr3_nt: TGTGCCAGCAGAGGACAGGGACTTGTCGGGGAGCTGTTTTTT
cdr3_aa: CASRGQGLVGELFF

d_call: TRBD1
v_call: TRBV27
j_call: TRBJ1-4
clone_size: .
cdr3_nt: TGTGCCAGCAGTCAAGGGACAGGGGGCGTGGGTGAAAAACTGTTTTTT
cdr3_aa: CASSQGTGGVGEKLFF

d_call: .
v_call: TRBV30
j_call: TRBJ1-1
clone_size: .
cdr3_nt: TGTGCCTGGAGTGGTCTTTATGGAGGAGCGAACACTGAAGCTTTCTTT
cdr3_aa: CAWSGLYGGANTEAFF

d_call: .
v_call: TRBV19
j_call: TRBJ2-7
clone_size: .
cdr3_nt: TGTGCCAGTAGTTCTGACAGAAACTCCTACGAGCAGTACTTC
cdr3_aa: CASSSDRNSYEQYF

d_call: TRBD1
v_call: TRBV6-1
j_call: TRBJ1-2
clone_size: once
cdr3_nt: TGTGCCAGCAGTGAAAGGCGGACAGGGATCGGCTACACCTTC
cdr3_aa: CASSERRTGIGYTF

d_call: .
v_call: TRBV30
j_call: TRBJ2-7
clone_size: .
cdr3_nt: TGTGCCGTAGGGGGCGGGAGGGAGCAGTACTTC
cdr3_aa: CAVGGGREQYF

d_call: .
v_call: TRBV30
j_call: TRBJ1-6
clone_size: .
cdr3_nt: TGTGCCTGGAGCCCATCGGGGGATTCACCCCTCCACTTT
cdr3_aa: CAWSPSGDSPLHF

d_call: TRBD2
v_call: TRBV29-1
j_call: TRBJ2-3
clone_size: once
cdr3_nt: TGCAGCGTTGGCCAAGCGGGAGGGCCAGATACGCAGTATTTT
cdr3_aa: CSVGQAGGPDTQYF

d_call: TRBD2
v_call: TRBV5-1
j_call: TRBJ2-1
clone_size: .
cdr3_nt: TGCGCCAGCACCGGGACTAGCGGGAGAGCCATATTATACAATGAGCAGTTCTTC
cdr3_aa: CASTGTSGRAILYNEQFF

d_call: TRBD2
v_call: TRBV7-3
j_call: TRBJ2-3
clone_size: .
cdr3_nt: TGTGCCAGCAGCTCTTTAGCGGGAGTGGGAGATACGCAGTATTTT
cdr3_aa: CASSSLAGVGDTQYF

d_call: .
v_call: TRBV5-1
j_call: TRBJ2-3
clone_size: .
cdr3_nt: TGCGCCAGCAGCACGGACTTCACAGATACGCAGTATTTT
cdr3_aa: CASSTDFTDTQYF

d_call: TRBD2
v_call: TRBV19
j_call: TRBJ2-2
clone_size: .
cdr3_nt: TGTGCCAGTACCACCAGGCCAGCGGGAGATGTGACCGGGGAGCTGTTTTTT
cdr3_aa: CASTTRPAGDVTGELFF

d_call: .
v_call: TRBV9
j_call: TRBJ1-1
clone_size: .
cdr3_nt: TGTGCCAGCAACCCGGACGGGAACATGAACACTGAAGCTTTCTTT
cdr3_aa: CASNPDGNMNTEAFF

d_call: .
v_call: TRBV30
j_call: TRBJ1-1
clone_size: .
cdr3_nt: TGTGCCTGGAGTGTCCAGGGTGAGAGCACTGAAGCTTTCTTT
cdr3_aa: CAWSVQGESTEAFF

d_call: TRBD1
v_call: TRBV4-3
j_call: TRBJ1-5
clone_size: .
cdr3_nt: TGCGCCAGCAGCCAAGATTCCGGGACAGACAATCAGCCCCAGCATTTT
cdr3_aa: CASSQDSGTDNQPQHF

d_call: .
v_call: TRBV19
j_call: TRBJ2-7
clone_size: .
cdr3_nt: TGTGCCAGTAGGGATGACCGGGATGACGACGAGCAGTACTTC
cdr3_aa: CASRDDRDDDEQYF

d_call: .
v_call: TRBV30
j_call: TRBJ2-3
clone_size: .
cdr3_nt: TGTGCCTTGGGGAGGAGTCCCGATACGCAGTATTTT
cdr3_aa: CALGRSPDTQYF

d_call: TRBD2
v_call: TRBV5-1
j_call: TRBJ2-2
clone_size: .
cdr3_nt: TGCGCCAGCAGCCGGTCGCTAGCGGGAGCGGACGGGGAGCTGTTTTTT
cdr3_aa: CASSRSLAGADGELFF

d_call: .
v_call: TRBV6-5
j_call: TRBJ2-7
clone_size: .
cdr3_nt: TGTGCCAGCACCCAAACTCGGGACAACTACGAGCAGTACTTC
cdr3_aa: CASTQTRDNYEQYF

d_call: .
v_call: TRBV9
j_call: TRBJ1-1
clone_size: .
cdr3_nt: TGTGCCAGCCGGAGAGGCTCCGGGGACACTGAAGCTTTCTTT
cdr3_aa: CASRRGSGDTEAFF

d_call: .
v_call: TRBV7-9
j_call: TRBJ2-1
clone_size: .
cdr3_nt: TGTGCCAGCAGCCCCGCGGACTATATCTACAATGAGCAGTTCTTC
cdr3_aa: CASSPADYIYNEQFF

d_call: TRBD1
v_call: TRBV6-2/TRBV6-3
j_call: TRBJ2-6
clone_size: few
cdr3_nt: TGTGCCAGCAGTCGACAGGGAAGCTCTGGGGCCAACGTCCTGACTTTC
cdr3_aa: CASSRQGSSGANVLTF

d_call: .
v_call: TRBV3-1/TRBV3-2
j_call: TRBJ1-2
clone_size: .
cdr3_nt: TGTGCCAGCAGCCAGGGCGGGGGCTACTATGGCTACACCTTC
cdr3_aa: CASSQGGGYYGYTF

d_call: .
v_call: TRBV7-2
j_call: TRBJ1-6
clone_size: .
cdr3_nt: TGTGCCAGCAGCTTACGTTTCCGGGATTCACCCCTCCACTTT
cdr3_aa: CASSLRFRDSPLHF